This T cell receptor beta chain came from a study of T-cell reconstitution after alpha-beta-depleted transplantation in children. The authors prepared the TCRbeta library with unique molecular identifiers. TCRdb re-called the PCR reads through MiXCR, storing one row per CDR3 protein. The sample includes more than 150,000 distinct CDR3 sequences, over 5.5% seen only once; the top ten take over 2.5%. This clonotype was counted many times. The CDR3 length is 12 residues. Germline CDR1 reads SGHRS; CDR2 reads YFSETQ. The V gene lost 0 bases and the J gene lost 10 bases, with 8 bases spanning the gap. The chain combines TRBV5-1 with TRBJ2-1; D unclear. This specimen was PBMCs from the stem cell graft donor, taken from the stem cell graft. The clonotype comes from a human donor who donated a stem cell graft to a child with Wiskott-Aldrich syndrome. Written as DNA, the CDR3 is TGCGCCAGCAGCTTGGTCCTTTGGGAGCAGTTCTTC. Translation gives CASSLVLWEQFF. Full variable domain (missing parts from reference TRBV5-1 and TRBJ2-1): KAGVTQTPRYLIKTRGQQVTLSCSPISGHRSVSWYQQTPGQGLQFLFEYFSETQRNKGNFPGRFSGRQFSNSRSEMNVSTLELGDSALYLCASSLVLWEQFFGPGTRLTVL.